The clone carrying this T cell receptor (beta chain) was recorded at least ten times. MiXCR, applied by TCRdb to the RT-PCR reads, yields one record per CDR3 protein. The data hold around 700,000 distinct CDR3 sequences, with 14% observed a single time. Germline CDR1 WSHSY, CDR2 SAAADI. The length of the CDR3 is 16 residues. Trimming removed 5 bases from V and 5 bases from J; junction bases left unmatched: 13. Sample: memory CD4+ T cells from blood. V gene TRBV10-2 combines with J gene TRBJ2-3, with 7 bases aligning to TRBD2. The TCR comes from a female donor in good health, serving as a healthy control. DNA of the CDR3: TGCGCCAGCAGTTCCCCGACTAGCACGGAGAAAGATACGCAGTATTTT. Protein sequence: CASSSPTSTEKDTQYF.